Listed here are 24 T cell receptor beta chains from one sample, sequenced in a study of T cell responses to AZD1222 COVID-19 vaccine. Repertoires were generated with immunoSEQ multiplex PCR, while TCRdb's copy carries only in-frame clones and drops some. Of some 120,000 clones in the sample, around 90% were seen once. The sample was peripheral blood, taken on day 0 of AZD1222 vaccination. The origin of the receptors is an adult in good health.

The gene calls are TRBV27 and TRBJ2-7; TRBD1 might be the D (6 bases). The germline gives CDR1 MNHEY, CDR2 SMNVEV (reference sequence). This CDR3 has 14 residues. Trimming stripped 3 bases from V and 0 bases from J, with 9 bases between. The CDR3 nucleotides are TGTGCCAGCAGTTTCACAGGGCCCTCCTACGAGCAGTACTTC. Amino acid sequence: CASSFTGPSYEQYF.

CDR3 protein: CATSTGQQNTGELFF. CDR3 coding DNA: TGTGCCACCAGCACCGGACAGCAGAACACCGGGGAGCTGTTTTTT. V usage is TRBV15 and J usage is TRBJ2-2; D perhaps matches TRBD1 (6 bases). This CDR3 has 15 residues. Germline CDR1 reads LNHNV; CDR2 reads YYDKDF (reference sequence). The V gene lost 4 bases and the J gene lost 1 base, with 10 bases spanning the gap.

A remark on this clone: The sample carries other DNA sequences with the same CDR3. The chain uses TRBV19 and TRBJ2-2; D might be TRBD1 (5 bases). The germline CDR1 and CDR2 sequences are LNHDA and SQIVND (reference sequence). This CDR3 is 12 amino acids long. V lost 6 bases and J lost 6, with 8 bases in between. CDR3 amino acids: CASSRAAGELFF. CDR3 DNA sequence: TGTGCCAGTAGCAGGGCAGCCGGGGAGCTGTTTTTT.

The gene calls are TRBV7-9 and TRBJ1-4; unclear D gene. There are 16 residues in the CDR3. CDR1 and CDR2 (germline): SEHNR, FQNEAQ (reference sequence). With 6 bases removed from V and 3 bases from J, the gap between germline ends came to 17 bases. The CDR3 region has the DNA TGTGCCAGCAGACGGGCACCCATCGCAGCTAATGAAAAACTGTTTTTT. It yields the protein CASRRAPIAANEKLFF.

Only a few counts were recorded for this clone. The V gene is TRBV5-8, the J gene TRBJ1-5; no firm D call. The CDR3 contains 17 residues. V dropped 0 bases and J dropped 3 bases, with 16 bases sitting between them. Germline V gives CDR1 SGHTS, CDR2 YDEGEE. The CDR3 DNA reads TGTGCCAGCAGCTTGGCCAAGGGCCTCCGATACAATCAGCCCCAGCATTTT. Its protein is CASSLAKGLRYNQPQHF.

V usage is TRBV6-5 and J usage is TRBJ1-2; tentative D call: TRBD1 (5 bases). This CDR3 region has 14 residues. Trimming removed 2 bases at V and 0 bases at J, with 7 bases between. Germline loops: CDR1 MNHEY, CDR2 SVGAGI. CDR3 protein: CASSYGAANYGYTF. The CDR3 bases are TGTGCCAGCAGTTACGGGGCCGCTAACTATGGCTACACCTTC.

The rearrangement uses TRBV3-1 (or the pseudogene TRBV3-2) and TRBJ1-5, with D possibly TRBD1 on 5 matching bases. Germline assignment: CDR1 LGHDT and CDR2 YNNKEL (reference sequence). V was cut by 0 bases and J by 4 bases, with 13 bases left in between. This CDR3 is built from 16 residues. The DNA of the CDR3 is TGTGCCAGCAGCCAAGAGCCCGGGGGTACAAATCAGCCCCAGCATTTT. Its translation: CASSQEPGGTNQPQHF.

The rearrangement uses TRBV7-2 and TRBJ1-2; TRBD1 matches 8 bases. Trimming took 9 bases from V and 5 from J; bases not matched to a gene: 11. The CDR3 has 14 residues. Per the germline V gene, CDR1 is SGHTA and CDR2 is FQGNSA. CDR3 region: CASSGQGRPYGYTF. CDR3 in DNA: TGTGCCAGTTCCGGACAGGGCCGACCTTATGGCTACACCTTC.

This clone was picked up one time. The chain recombines TRBV19 with TRBJ2-7; D is undetermined. Trimming removed 0 bases at V and 5 bases at J, with 17 bases between. The CDR3 has 16 residues. Germline CDR1 LNHDA, CDR2 SQIVND (reference sequence). The CDR3 bases are TGTGCCAGTAGTATAGATCACGTGGGCCCCGTGGACGAGCAGTACTTC. Protein sequence: CASSIDHVGPVDEQYF. Full variable domain (outside the CDR3, taken from reference TRBV19 and TRBJ2-7): DGGITQSPKYLFRKEGQNVTLSCEQNLNHDAMYWYRQDPGQGLRLIYYSQIVNDFQKGDIAEGYSVSREKKESFPLTVTSAQKNPTAFYLCASSIDHVGPVDEQYFGPGTRLTVT.

This clone has a handful of counts. This chain connects TRBV5-1 to TRBJ1-1; maybe TRBD1 (6 bases). The CDR3 spans 13 residues. The germline CDR1 and CDR2 sequences are SGHRS and YFSETQ. Between the trimmed V and J ends, which lost 0 bases and 7 bases, there was a span of 10 bases. The CDR3 protein is CASSLDGGGEAFF. The CDR3, as DNA: TGCGCCAGCAGCTTGGATGGGGGCGGTGAAGCTTTCTTT.

The chain recombines TRBV19 with TRBJ1-1; no clear D. The CDR3 has 15 residues. V was cut by 0 bases and J by 0 bases, with 8 bases left in between. CDR1 is LNHDA and CDR2 is SQIVND in the germline V gene (reference sequence). CDR3: CASSIDKVMNTEAFF. The CDR3 DNA reads as TGTGCCAGTAGTATAGATAAGGTAATGAACACTGAAGCTTTCTTT.

The chain joins TRBV5-5 to TRBJ2-1, with 10 positions matching TRBD1. Germline CDR1 and CDR2: SGHKS and YYEKEE (reference sequence). The trim removed 4 bases at V and 3 bases at J, leaving 4 bases unmatched. The CDR3 is 15 residues long. The CDR3 loop reads CASSTGQGLYNEQFF. CDR3 DNA sequence: TGTGCCAGCAGCACGGGACAGGGGCTCTACAATGAGCAGTTCTTC.

The V gene is TRBV5-1, the J gene TRBJ1-3; maybe TRBD1 (6 bases). V was clipped by 0 bases and J by 4 bases, with 11 bases between them. This CDR3 contains 15 residues. Germline V gene data show CDR1 as SGHRS and CDR2 as YFSETQ. Here the CDR3 DNA reads TGCGCCAGCAGCTTGGACAGGGCGGGAGGAAACACCATATATTTT. Residues: CASSLDRAGGNTIYF.

The chain carries TRBV18 and TRBJ2-5; D might be TRBD1 or TRBD2, each matching 5 bases. The germline CDR1 and CDR2 sequences are KGHSH and LQKENI. V was cut by 2 bases and J by 2 bases, with 12 bases left in between. CDR3 length: 15 amino acids. The CDR3: CASSPARAGQETQYF. The CDR3 DNA sequence: TGTGCCAGCTCACCAGCCAGGGCGGGTCAAGAGACCCAGTACTTC.

This clone was recorded only once. The chain joins TRBV5-6 to TRBJ1-5; D remains ambiguous. The CDR3 spans 14 residues. Germline assignment: CDR1 SGHDT and CDR2 YYEEEE. Trimming pared 4 bases from V and 2 bases from J, leaving 10 bases between. The CDR3 coding sequence is TGTGCCAGCAGCGGAAGGGTAGGCAATCAGCCCCAGCATTTT. Amino acid sequence: CASSGRVGNQPQHF. Full variable domain (rest looked up from reference TRBV5-6 and TRBJ1-5): DAGVTQSPTHLIKTRGQQVTLRCSPKSGHDTVSWYQQALGQGPQFIFQYYEEEERQRGNFPDRFSGHQFPNYSSELNVNALLLGDSALYLCASSGRVGNQPQHFGDGTRLSIL.

Only one count was recorded for this clone. The V call is TRBV6-5, the J call TRBJ1-6; the D is unclear. The germline V gene has CDR1 MNHEY and CDR2 SVGAGI. Trimming left V 10 bases short and J 8 bases short, with 21 bases between. This CDR3 contains 15 residues. The CDR3 DNA is TGTGCCACCATGAAGTCGATCGAGTTCCATTCACCCCTCCACTTT. It is translated as CATMKSIEFHSPLHF.

This CDR3 reads CASSFSDGYTF. CDR3 DNA sequence: TGTGCCAGCAGCTTTTCAGATGGCTACACCTTC. This chain connects TRBV5-4 to TRBJ1-2; D is unresolved. V was cut by 2 bases and J by 6 bases, with 5 bases left in between. The germline V gene encodes CDR1 SGHNT and CDR2 YYREEE (reference sequence). This CDR3 has 11 amino acids.

V is TRBV19 and J is TRBJ1-1; D remains ambiguous. The V gene's germline CDR1 is LNHDA and CDR2 SQIVND (reference sequence). The V end was cut by 3 bases, the J end by 0 bases, with 8 bases between. There are 14 residues in the CDR3. The CDR3, as DNA: TGTGCCAGTAGTATTGGATTTATGAACACTGAAGCTTTCTTT. Amino acids: CASSIGFMNTEAFF.

This clone was seen only once. The rearrangement joins TRBV3-1 (or the pseudogene TRBV3-2) to TRBJ2-7, with 13 nucleotides matching TRBD2. The CDR3 consists of 18 residues. CDR1 is LGHDT and CDR2 is YNNKEL in the germline V gene (reference sequence). After removal of 2 bases from V and 1 base from J, the junction contained 8 bases not matched to a gene. CDR3 amino acids: CASSQRTSGGLGSYEQYF. CDR3 nucleotides: TGTGCCAGCAGCCAACGGACTAGCGGGGGATTGGGGTCCTACGAGCAGTACTTC.

J is TRBJ2-2 and V is TRBV14; TRBD2 aligns across 8 bases. After removal of 4 bases from V and 6 bases from J, the junction contained 1 base not matched to a gene. This CDR3 region has 13 residues. The V gene's germline CDR1 is SGHDN and CDR2 FVKESK. The CDR3 DNA sequence: TGTGCCAGCAGCCTAGCGGGGTCCGGGGAGCTGTTTTTT. Its protein product is CASSLAGSGELFF.

This clone was seen more than once but under ten times. V is TRBV12-5 and J is TRBJ2-3; tentative D call: TRBD2 (5 bases). CDR3 length equals 16 residues. Germline loops: CDR1 LGHNT, CDR2 FRNRAP. Trimming shortened V by 6 bases and J by 0 bases, and 16 bases separated the two germline ends. The CDR3 protein is CASGSYSVTSTDTQYF. In DNA, the CDR3 is TGTGCTAGTGGCTCTTATAGCGTGACTAGCACAGATACGCAGTATTTT.

The chain recombines TRBV5-8 with TRBJ2-7; D gene ambiguous. The CDR3 is made up of 14 amino acids. With 1 base removed from V and 5 bases from J, the gap between germline ends came to 13 bases. Germline V lookup: CDR1 SGHTS, CDR2 YDEGEE. The CDR3, as DNA: TGTGCCAGCAGCTTGTCGGCTTTTCCCCACGAGCAGTACTTC. This codes for CASSLSAFPHEQYF.

The V call is TRBV15, the J call TRBJ2-1, with TRBD2 identical over 8 bases. This CDR3 spans 15 amino acids. Trimming removed 1 base from V and 5 bases from J; junction bases left unmatched: 4. Germline-derived CDR1 and CDR2 are LNHNV and YYDKDF (reference sequence). CDR3 nucleotide sequence: TGTGCCACCAGCAGAGTACGGGGGGGGCACAATGAGCAGTTCTTC. This translates into CATSRVRGGHNEQFF.

This clone has more than one count but fewer than ten. The V call is TRBV25-1, the J call TRBJ1-2, with unresolved D. Trimming pared 4 bases from V and 7 bases from J, leaving 16 bases between. The CDR3 has 14 residues. From germline, CDR1 is MGHDK and CDR2 SYGVNS. CDR3 DNA: TGTGCCAGCAGTGGGTTCAAGGGTTGGGGTGGCTACACCTTC. Residues: CASSGFKGWGGYTF.